The clone carrying this T cell receptor beta chain was detected only once. The antigen is not known. The data belong to a study of cytomegalovirus exposure and HLA in healthy donors. Study results and limitations: Rare sequences made up most TCRs, while some public TCRs were found in many donors. The study designated over 150 TCR beta chains cytomegalovirus-associated.

V lost 4 bases to trimming and J lost 4 bases, with 14 bases between them. The CDR3 extends over 15 amino acids. CDR1 KGHSH and CDR2 LQKENI come from the germline V gene. Only in-frame clones appear in the TCRdb table, and some are missing; sequencing was by immunoSEQ multiplex PCR. The data contain over 100,000 clones, roughly 88% of them singletons. The V call is TRBV18, the J call TRBJ1-3, with unresolved D. The sequence derives from a woman between 18 and 29 years old in good health and CMV-seropositive. Sequenced sample: PBMCs. CDR3 loop: CASSRESVSGNTIYF. For the CDR3, the DNA is TGTGCCAGCTCACGCGAGAGTGTGTCCGGAAACACCATATATTTT.